This entry lists 5 T cell receptor beta chains sequenced from one sample in a study of cytomegalovirus exposure and HLA in healthy donors. The study ran its PCR with 60 Vbeta and 13 Jbeta primers. Some clones are missing from TCRdb's copy, which holds only in-frame ones; the method was immunoSEQ multiplex PCR. The repertoire includes roughly 200,000 clones, under 70% of them detected once, and less than 3% sits in the top ten. The sample comprised PBMCs. The receptors come from a man aged 35-49 years in good health and CMV-seropositive.

The chain recombines TRBV29-1 with TRBJ1-1, with D possibly matching TRBD1 (6 bases). The germline CDR1 and CDR2 sequences are SQVTM and ANQGSEA. The CDR3 consists of 14 residues. Between the trimmed V and J ends, which lost 7 bases and 2 bases, there was a span of 17 bases. The CDR3 DNA is TGCAGCGCTCGCCGCTCAGGGGCTAACACTGAAGCTTTCTTT. Encoded protein: CSARRSGANTEAFF.

This CDR3 is CATLQGPESRGYTF. The CDR3 region has the DNA TGTGCCACCCTACAGGGTCCCGAGTCTCGTGGCTACACCTTC. The V call is TRBV5-6, the J call TRBJ1-2; tentatively, D is TRBD1 (6 bases). CDR1 SGHDT and CDR2 YYEEEE come from the germline V gene. V lost 9 bases and J 7 bases, leaving 22 bases between the germline ends. The CDR3 is 14 residues long.

The chain links TRBV28 to TRBJ2-1, with no clear D. The V gene lost 6 bases and the J gene lost 5 bases, with 14 bases spanning the gap. Germline V gives CDR1 MDHEN, CDR2 SYDVKM. The length of the CDR3 is 14 residues. The CDR3 loop is CASRISFRDNEQFF. The DNA of the CDR3 is TGTGCCAGCAGAATCAGTTTCCGGGACAATGAGCAGTTCTTC.

V usage is TRBV9 and J usage is TRBJ1-2; D remains unclear. The CDR3 has 15 residues. CDR1 is SGDLS and CDR2 is YYNGEE in the germline V gene. Trimming shortened V by 3 bases and J by 2 bases, and 14 bases separated the two germline ends. CDR3 sequence reads: CASSARPILNYGYTF. The CDR3 DNA sequence: TGTGCCAGCAGCGCCCGTCCGATCCTAAACTATGGCTACACCTTC.

This rearrangement joins TRBV11-2 to TRBJ1-1; possibly TRBD1 for D (6 bases). The V end lost 2 bases, the J end lost 5 bases, and 15 bases lay between the germline ends. The CDR3 spans 15 residues. The germline CDR1 and CDR2 sequences are SGHAT and FQNNGV. The CDR3 sequence: CASSLQLGGQTEAFF. CDR3 coding DNA: TGTGCCAGCAGCTTACAACTCGGGGGGCAAACTGAAGCTTTCTTT.